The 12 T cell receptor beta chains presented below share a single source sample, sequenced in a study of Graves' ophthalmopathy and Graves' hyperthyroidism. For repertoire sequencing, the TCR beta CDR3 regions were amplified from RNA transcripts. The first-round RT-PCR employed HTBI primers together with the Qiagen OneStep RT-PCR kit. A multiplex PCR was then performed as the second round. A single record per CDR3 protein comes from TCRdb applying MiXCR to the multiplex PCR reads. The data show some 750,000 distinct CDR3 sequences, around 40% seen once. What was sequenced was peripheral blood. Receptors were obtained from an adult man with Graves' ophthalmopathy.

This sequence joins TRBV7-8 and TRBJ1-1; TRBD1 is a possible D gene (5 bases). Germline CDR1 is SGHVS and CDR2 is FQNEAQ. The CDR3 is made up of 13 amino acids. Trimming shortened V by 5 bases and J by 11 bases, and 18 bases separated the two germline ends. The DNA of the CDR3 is TGTGCCAGCAGCATAGTGACTAGCGGGGGGGCTTTCTTT. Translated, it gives CASSIVTSGGAFF.

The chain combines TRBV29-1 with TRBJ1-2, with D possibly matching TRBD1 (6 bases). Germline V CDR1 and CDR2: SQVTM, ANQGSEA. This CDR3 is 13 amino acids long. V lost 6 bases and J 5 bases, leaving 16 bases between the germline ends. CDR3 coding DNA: TGCAGCGTCCGAAGCGGGGGGGCTTATGGCTACACCTTC. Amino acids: CSVRSGGAYGYTF.

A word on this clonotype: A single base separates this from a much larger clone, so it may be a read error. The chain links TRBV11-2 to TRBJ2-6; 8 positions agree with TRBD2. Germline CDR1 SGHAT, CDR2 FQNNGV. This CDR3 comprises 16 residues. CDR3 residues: CAAELAGVSGANFLTF. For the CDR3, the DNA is TGTGCCGCCGAGCTAGCGGGCGTCTCTGGGGCCAACTTCCTGACTTTC.

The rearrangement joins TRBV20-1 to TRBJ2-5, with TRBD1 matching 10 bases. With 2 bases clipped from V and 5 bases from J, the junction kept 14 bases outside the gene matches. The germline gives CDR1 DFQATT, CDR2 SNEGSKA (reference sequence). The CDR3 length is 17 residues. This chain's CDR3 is CSARPLSGTGDRETQYF. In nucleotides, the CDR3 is TGCAGTGCTAGACCACTTAGTGGGACAGGGGACCGCGAGACCCAGTACTTC.

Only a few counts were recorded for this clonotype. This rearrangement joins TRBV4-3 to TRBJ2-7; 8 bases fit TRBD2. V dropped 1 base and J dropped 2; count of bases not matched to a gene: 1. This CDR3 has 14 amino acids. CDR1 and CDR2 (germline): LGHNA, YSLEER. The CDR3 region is CASSQALAAYEQYF. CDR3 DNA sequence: TGCGCCAGCAGCCAAGCACTAGCGGCCTACGAGCAGTACTTC.

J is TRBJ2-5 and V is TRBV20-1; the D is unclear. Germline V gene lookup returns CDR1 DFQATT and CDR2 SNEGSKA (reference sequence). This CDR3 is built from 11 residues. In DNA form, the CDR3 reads TGCAGCTCGACCAGTTTCGGGACCCAGTACTTC. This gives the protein CSSTSFGTQYF.

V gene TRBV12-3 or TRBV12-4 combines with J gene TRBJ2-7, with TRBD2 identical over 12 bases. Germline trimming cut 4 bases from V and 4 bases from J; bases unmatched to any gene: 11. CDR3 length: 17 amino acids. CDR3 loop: CASSSPRTSGRWYEQYF. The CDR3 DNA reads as TGTGCCAGCAGTTCCCCTCGAACTAGCGGGAGGTGGTACGAGCAGTACTTC.

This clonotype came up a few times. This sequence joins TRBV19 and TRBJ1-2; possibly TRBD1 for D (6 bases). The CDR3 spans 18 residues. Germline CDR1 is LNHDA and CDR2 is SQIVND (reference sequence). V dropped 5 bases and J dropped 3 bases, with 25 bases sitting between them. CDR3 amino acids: CASSPRDTPVVLDYGYTF. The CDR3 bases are TGTGCCAGTAGTCCCAGGGACACGCCCGTGGTACTTGACTATGGCTACACCTTC.

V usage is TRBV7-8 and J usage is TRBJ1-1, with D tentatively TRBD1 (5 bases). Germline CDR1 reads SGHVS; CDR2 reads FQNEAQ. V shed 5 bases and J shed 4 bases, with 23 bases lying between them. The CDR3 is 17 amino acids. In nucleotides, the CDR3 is TGTGCCAGCAGCCCCAGCCGTGGGACGGTATCGGGCACTGAAGCTTTCTTT. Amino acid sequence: CASSPSRGTVSGTEAFF.

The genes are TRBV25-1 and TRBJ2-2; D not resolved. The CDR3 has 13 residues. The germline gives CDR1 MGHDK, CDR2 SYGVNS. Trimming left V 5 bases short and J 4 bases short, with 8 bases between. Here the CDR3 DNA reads TGTGCCAGCAGTTTCCGGCCCACCGGGGAGCTGTTTTTT. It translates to CASSFRPTGELFF.

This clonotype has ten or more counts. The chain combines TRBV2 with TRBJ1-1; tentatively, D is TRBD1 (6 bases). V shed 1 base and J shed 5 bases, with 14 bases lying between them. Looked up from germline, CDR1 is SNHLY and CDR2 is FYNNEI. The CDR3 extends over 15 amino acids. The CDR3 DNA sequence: TGTGCCAGCAGTGAAGAGGGGGGTAAGCATACTGAAGCTTTCTTT. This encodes CASSEEGGKHTEAFF.

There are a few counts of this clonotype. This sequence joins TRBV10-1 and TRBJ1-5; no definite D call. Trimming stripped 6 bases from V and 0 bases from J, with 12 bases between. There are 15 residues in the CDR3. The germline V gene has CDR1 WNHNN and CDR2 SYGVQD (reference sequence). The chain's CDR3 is CASSQDGFSNQPQHF. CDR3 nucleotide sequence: TGCGCCAGCAGCCAAGACGGCTTTAGCAATCAGCCCCAGCATTTT.